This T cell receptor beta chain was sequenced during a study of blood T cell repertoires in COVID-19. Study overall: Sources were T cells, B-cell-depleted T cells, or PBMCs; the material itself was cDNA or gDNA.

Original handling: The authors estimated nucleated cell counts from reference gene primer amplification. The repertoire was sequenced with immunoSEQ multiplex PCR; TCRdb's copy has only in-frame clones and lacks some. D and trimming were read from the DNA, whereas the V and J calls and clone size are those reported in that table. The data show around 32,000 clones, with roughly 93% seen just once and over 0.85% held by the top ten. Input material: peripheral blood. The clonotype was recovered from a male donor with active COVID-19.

DNA for the CDR3: TGCGCCAGCAGCCAAGATAGCGGACAGGGCGGGCAGCCCCAGCATTTT. Translation gives CASSQDSGQGGQPQHF. The chain links TRBV4-3 to TRBJ1-5; 8 nucleotides agree with TRBD1. This CDR3 contains 16 residues. Per germline, CDR1 LGHNA and CDR2 YSLEER. Trimming at V came to 0 bases and at J to 7 bases, leaving 8 bases not matched to a gene.